The T cell receptor (beta chain) described here comes from a study of T cell responses to AZD1222 COVID-19 vaccine. Study-level findings and limits: Of spike-specific TCRs, nearly half reportedly target regions left unmutated in variants. White British people made up most donors, females outnumbered males, and clonal diversity was possibly underestimated. Regions 160-218 and 743-854 held dominance among vaccine-associated CD4 TCRs, which spanned spike. No day 14 peak samples; only post-peak repertoires were characterized.

As regards this clone: Its specificity is not known.

V was shortened by 1 base and J by 2 bases, with 12 bases between the two germline ends. Germline CDR1 is SGHAT and CDR2 is FQNNGV. This CDR3 contains 15 residues. Profiled with immunoSEQ multiplex PCR; TCRdb holds only in-frame clones, not every one. This table has roughly 150,000 clones, approximately 90% appearing once. The TCR sequence derives from an adult in good health. Specimen: peripheral blood, collected on day 0 of AZD1222 vaccination. This chain links TRBV11-2 with TRBJ2-7; the D gene is possibly TRBD2 (6 bases). The CDR3: CASSLGGSGTYEQYF. In DNA, the CDR3 is TGTGCCAGCAGCTTAGGGGGTAGCGGAACCTACGAGCAGTACTTC.